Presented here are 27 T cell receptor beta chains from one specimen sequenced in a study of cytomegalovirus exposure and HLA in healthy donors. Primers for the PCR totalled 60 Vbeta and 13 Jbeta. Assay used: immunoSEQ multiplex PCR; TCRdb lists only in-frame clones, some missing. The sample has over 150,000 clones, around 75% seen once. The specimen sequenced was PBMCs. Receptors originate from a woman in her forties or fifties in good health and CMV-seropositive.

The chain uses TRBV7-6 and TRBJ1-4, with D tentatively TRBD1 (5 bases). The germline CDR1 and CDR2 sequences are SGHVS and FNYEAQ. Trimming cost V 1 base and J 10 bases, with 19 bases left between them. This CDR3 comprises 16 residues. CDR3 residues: CASSLELTGGDGKLFF. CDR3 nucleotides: TGTGCCAGCAGCTTAGAACTGACTGGGGGGGACGGAAAACTGTTTTTT. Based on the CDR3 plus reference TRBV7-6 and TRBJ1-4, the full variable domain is GAGVSQSPRYKVTKRGQDVALRCDPISGHVSLYWYRQALGQGPEFLTYFNYEAQQDKSGLPNDRFSAERPEGSISTLTIQRTEQRDSAMYRCASSLELTGGDGKLFFGSGTQLSVL.

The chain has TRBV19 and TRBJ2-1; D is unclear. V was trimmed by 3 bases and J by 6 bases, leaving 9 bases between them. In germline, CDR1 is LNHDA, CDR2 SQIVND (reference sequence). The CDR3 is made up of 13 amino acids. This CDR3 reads CASSMFAVNEQFF. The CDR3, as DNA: TGTGCCAGTAGTATGTTCGCAGTCAATGAGCAGTTCTTC.

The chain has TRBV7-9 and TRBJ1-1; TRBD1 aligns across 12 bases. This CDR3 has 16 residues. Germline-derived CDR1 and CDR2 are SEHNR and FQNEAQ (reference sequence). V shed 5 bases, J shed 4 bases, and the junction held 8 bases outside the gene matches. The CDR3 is CASSKPGQGAFTEAFF. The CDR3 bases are TGTGCCAGCAGCAAACCGGGACAGGGGGCCTTCACTGAAGCTTTCTTT.

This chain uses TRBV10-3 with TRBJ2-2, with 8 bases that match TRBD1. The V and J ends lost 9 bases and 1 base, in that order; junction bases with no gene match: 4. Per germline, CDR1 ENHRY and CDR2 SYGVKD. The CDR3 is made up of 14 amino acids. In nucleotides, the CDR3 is TGTGCCATTCAACAGGGGGGGAACACCGGGGAGCTGTTTTTT. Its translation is CAIQQGGNTGELFF.

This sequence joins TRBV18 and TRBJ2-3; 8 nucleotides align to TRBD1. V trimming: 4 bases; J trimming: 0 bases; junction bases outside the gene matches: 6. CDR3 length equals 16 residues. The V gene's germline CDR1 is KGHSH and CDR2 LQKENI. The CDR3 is CASSLRGTGSTDTQYF. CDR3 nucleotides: TGTGCCAGCTCACTCCGAGGGACAGGTAGCACAGATACGCAGTATTTT.

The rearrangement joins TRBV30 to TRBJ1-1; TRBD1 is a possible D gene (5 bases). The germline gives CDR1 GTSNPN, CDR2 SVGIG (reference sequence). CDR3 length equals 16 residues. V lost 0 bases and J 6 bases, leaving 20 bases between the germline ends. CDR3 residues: CAWSVTGGQGRAEAFF. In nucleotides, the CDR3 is TGTGCCTGGAGTGTAACAGGAGGGCAGGGAAGGGCTGAAGCTTTCTTT. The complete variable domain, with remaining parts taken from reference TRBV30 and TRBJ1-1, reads SQTIHQWPATLVQPVGSPLSLECTVEGTSNPNLYWYRQAAGRGLQLLFYSVGIGQISSEVPQNLSASRPQDRQFILSSKKLLLSDSGFYLCAWSVTGGQGRAEAFFGQGTRLTVV.

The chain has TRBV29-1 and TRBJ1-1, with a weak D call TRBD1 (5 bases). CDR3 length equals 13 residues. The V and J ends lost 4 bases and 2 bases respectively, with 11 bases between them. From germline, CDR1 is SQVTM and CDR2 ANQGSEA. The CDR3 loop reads CSVVVGANTEAFF. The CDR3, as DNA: TGCAGCGTTGTGGTAGGGGCCAACACTGAAGCTTTCTTT.

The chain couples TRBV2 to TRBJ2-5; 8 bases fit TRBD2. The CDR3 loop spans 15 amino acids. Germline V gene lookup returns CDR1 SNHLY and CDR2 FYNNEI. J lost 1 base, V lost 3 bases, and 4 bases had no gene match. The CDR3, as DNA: TGTGCCAGCAGTGACGGGGGGGGACTCCAAGAGACCCAGTACTTC. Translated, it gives CASSDGGGLQETQYF.

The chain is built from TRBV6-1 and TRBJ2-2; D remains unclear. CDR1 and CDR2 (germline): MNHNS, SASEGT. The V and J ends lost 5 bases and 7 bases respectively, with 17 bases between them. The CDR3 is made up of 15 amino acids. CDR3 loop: CASSPPGARFGELFF. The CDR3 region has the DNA TGTGCCAGCAGTCCCCCGGGTGCGAGGTTCGGGGAGCTGTTTTTT.

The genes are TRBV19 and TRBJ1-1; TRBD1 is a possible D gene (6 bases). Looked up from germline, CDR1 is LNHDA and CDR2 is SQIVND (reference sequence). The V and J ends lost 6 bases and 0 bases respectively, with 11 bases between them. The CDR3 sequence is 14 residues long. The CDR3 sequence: CASRRQGMNTEAFF. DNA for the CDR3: TGTGCCAGTAGACGGCAGGGGATGAACACTGAAGCTTTCTTT.

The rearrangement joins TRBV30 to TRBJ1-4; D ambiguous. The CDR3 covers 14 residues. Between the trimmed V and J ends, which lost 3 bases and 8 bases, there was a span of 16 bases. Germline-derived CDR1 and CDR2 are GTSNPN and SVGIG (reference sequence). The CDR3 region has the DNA TGTGCCTGGAGAGATCTCCCAGGAGGGGAAAAACTGTTTTTT. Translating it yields CAWRDLPGGEKLFF.

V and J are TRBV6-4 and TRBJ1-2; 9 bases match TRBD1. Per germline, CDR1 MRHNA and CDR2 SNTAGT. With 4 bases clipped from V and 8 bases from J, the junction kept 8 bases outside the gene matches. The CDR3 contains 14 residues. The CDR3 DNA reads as TGTGCCAGCAGTGTAAGGACAGGGGAAGGCGGCTACACCTTC. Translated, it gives CASSVRTGEGGYTF.

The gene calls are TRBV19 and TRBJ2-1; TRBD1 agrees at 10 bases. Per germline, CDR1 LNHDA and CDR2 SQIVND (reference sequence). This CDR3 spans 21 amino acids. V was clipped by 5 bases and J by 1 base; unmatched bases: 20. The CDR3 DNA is TGTGCCAGTAGTGTACGCTCCGGGACAGGGGTCTCTGCTAGGTCCTACAATGAGCAGTTCTTC. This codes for CASSVRSGTGVSARSYNEQFF.

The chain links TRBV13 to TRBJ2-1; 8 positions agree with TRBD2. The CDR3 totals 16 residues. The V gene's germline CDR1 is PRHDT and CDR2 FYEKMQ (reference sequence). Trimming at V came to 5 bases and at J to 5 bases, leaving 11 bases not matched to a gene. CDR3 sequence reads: CASSLLSTSGHNEQFF. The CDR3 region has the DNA TGTGCCAGCAGCCTATTAAGTACTAGCGGACACAATGAGCAGTTCTTC.

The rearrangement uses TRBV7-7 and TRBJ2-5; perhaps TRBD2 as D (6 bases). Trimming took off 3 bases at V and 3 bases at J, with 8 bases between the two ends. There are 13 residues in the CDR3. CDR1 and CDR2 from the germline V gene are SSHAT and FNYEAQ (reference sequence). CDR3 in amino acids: CASSFQREETQYF. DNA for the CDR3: TGTGCCAGCAGCTTTCAGCGGGAAGAGACCCAGTACTTC.

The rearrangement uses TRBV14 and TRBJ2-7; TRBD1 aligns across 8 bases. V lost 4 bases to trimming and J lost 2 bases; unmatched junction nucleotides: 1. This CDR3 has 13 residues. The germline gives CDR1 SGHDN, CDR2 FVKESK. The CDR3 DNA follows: TGTGCCAGCAGCCTGACAGGGGCCTACGAGCAGTACTTC. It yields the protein CASSLTGAYEQYF.

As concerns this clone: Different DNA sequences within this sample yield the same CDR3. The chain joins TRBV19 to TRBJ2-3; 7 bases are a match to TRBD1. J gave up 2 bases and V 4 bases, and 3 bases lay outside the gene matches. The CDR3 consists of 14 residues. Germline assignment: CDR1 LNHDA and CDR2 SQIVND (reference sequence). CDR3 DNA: TGTGCCAGTAGTAGACAGGGATCCACAGATACGCAGTATTTT. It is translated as CASSRQGSTDTQYF.

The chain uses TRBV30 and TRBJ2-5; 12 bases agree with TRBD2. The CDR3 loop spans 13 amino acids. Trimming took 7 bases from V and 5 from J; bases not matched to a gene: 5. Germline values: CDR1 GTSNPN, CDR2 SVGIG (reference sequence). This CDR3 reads CALTSGGGETQYF. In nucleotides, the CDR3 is TGTGCCTTGACTAGCGGGGGTGGGGAGACCCAGTACTTC.

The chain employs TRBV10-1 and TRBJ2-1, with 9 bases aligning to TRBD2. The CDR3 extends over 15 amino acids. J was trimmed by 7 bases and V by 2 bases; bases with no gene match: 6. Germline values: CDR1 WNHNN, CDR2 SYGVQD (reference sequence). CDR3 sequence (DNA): TGCGCCAGCAGTGAGCCTAGCGGGGTCTGGAATGAGCAGTTCTTC. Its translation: CASSEPSGVWNEQFF.

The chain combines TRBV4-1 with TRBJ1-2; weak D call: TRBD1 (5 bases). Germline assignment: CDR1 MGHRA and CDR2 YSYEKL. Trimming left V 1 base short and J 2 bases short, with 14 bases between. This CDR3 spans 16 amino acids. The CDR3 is CASSQGPQGANYGYTF. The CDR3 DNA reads TGCGCCAGCAGCCAAGGTCCCCAGGGCGCCAACTATGGCTACACCTTC.

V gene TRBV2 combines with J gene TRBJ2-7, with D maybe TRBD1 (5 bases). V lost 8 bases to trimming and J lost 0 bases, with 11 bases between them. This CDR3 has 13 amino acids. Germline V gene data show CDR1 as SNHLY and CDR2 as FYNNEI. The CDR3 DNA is TGTGCCAGCGGGAAGGACACCTCCTACGAGCAGTACTTC. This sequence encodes CASGKDTSYEQYF.

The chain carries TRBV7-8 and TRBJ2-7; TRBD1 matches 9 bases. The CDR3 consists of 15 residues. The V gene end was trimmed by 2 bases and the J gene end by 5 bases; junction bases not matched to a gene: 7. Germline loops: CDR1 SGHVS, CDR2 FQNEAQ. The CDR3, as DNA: TGTGCCAGCAGCTTATACGGGACAGGGAGAAACGAGCAGTACTTC. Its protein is CASSLYGTGRNEQYF.

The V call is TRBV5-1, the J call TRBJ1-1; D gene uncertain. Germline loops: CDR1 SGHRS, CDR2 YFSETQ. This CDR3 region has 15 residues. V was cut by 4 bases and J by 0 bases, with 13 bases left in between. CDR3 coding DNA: TGCGCCAGCAGCCCCGGGGAGTACATGAACACTGAAGCTTTCTTT. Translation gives CASSPGEYMNTEAFF. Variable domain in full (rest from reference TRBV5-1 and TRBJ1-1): KAGVTQTPRYLIKTRGQQVTLSCSPISGHRSVSWYQQTPGQGLQFLFEYFSETQRNKGNFPGRFSGRQFSNSRSEMNVSTLELGDSALYLCASSPGEYMNTEAFFGQGTRLTVV.

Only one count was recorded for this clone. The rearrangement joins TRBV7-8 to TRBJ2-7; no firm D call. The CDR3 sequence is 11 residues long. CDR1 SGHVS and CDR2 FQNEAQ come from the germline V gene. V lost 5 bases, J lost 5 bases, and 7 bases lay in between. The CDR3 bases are TGTGCCAGCAGCCCACAGCACGAGCAGTACTTC. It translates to CASSPQHEQYF.

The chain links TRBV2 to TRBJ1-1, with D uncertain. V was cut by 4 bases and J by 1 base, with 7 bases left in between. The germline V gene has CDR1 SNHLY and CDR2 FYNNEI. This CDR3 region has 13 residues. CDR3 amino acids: CASSGAGNTEAFF. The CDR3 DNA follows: TGTGCCAGCAGTGGGGCCGGGAACACTGAAGCTTTCTTT.

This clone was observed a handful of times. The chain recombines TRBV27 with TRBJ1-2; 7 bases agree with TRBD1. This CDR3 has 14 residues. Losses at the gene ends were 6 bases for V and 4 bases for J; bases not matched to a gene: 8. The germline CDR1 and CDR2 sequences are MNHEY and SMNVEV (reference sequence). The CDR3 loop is CASRHKTGSYGYTF. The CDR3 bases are TGTGCCAGCAGACACAAGACAGGGTCCTATGGCTACACCTTC.

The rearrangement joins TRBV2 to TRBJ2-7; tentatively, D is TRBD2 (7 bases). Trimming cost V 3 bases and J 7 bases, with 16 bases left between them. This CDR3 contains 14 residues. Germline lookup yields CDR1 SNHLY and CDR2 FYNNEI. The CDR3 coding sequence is TGTGCCAGCAGTGAGATAAGGGGGGGTGGAGAGCAGTACTTC. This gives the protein CASSEIRGGGEQYF.